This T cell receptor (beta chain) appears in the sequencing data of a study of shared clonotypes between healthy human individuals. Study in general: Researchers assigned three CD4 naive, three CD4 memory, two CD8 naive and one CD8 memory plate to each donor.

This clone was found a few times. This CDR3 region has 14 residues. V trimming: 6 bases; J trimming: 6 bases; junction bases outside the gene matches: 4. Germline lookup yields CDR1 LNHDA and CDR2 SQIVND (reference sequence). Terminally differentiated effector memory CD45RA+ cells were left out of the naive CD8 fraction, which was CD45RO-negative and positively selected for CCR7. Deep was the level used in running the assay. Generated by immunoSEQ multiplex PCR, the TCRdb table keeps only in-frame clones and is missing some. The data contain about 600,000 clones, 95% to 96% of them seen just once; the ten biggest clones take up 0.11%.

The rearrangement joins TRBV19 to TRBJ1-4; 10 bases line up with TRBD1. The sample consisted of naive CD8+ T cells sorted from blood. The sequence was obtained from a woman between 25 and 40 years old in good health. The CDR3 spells CASRPGQGYEKLFF. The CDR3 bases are TGTGCCAGTAGACCGGGACAGGGGTATGAAAAACTGTTTTTT.